There are a few counts of the clone carrying this TCR beta chain. Looked up from germline, CDR1 is SGHTA and CDR2 is FQGNSA. There are 16 residues in the CDR3. The V gene lost 5 bases and the J gene lost 4 bases, with 18 bases spanning the gap. The sample originates from a study of spatial heterogeneity in lung cancer. Study in general: Alpha-chain detections were consistently fewer than beta-chain detections among the sequences.

Time point indicated: sample taken at primary tumor resection. Unsorted tumor, nontumor lung tissue or cryopreserved PBMC supplied the whole RNA. The donors, fewer than 95 patients with untreated early-stage non-small cell lung cancer, provided the samples. Each TCR cDNA molecule carried a unique molecular identifier. Each CDR3 protein is one row after TCRdb ran MiXCR on the 5' RACE reads. The sample lists some 87,000 distinct CDR3 sequences; roughly 10% were seen once. The input for sequencing was PBMCs, taken at surgery. The source is a male donor with early-stage non-small cell lung cancer. The chain links TRBV7-2 to TRBJ2-4; D may be TRBD2 (6 bases). CDR3 sequence reads: CASSTQPGAGKNIQYF. CDR3 in DNA: TGTGCCAGCAGCACCCAGCCCGGGGCGGGGAAAAACATTCAGTACTTC.